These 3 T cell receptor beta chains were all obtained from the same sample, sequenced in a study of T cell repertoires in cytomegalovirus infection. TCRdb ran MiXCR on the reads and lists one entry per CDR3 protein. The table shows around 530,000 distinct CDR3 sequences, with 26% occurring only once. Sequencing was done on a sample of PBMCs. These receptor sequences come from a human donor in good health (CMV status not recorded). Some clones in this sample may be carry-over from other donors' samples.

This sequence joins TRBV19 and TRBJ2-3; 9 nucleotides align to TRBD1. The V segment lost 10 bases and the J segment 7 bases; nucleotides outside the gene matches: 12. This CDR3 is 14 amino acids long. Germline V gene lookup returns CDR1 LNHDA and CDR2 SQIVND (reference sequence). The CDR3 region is CATTSDRGVYTQYF. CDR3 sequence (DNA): TGTGCCACTACTTCGGACAGGGGAGTATATACGCAGTATTTT. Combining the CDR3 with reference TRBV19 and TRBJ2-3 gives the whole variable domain DGGITQSPKYLFRKEGQNVTLSCEQNLNHDAMYWYRQDPGQGLRLIYYSQIVNDFQKGDIAEGYSVSREKKESFPLTVTSAQKNPTAFYLCATTSDRGVYTQYFGPGTRLTVL.

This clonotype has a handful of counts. CDR3 sequence reads: CASSMLGGRPQNTEAFF. The CDR3 DNA is TGTGCCAGTAGTATGTTAGGAGGGCGCCCCCAGAACACTGAAGCTTTCTTT. The chain uses TRBV19 and TRBJ1-1, with D uncertain. V was pared by 3 bases and J by 1 base, with 18 bases between. The CDR3 loop spans 17 amino acids. Germline CDR1 LNHDA, CDR2 SQIVND (reference sequence).

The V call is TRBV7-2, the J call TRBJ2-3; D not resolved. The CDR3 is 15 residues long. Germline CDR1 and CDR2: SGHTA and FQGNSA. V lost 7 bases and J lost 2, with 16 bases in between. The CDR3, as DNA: TGTGCCAGCACACGATCCGGGTCCACCACAGATACGCAGTATTTT. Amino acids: CASTRSGSTTDTQYF.